This T cell receptor beta chain was obtained from a study of cytomegalovirus exposure and HLA in healthy donors. CDR1 LNHDA and CDR2 SQIVND come from the germline V gene (reference sequence). V gave up 3 bases and J gave up 3 bases, with 18 bases separating them. The CDR3 extends over 16 amino acids. Primers for the PCR totalled 60 Vbeta and 13 Jbeta. Profiling relied on immunoSEQ multiplex PCR, and the TCRdb table lists in-frame clones only, not all of them. The repertoire holds 180,000 or so clones, with 78% as singletons. The TCR comes from a female donor in good health and CMV-seronegative. The chain has TRBV19 and TRBJ2-7; possibly TRBD2 for D (5 bases). Material for sequencing was PBMCs. As DNA, the CDR3 is TGTGCCAGTAGTATTCGTCCCGGAGGTTTCAGCTACGAGCAGTACTTC. Protein sequence: CASSIRPGGFSYEQYF.